This T cell receptor (beta chain) came from a study of T cell responses to AZD1222 COVID-19 vaccine. Using immunoSEQ multiplex PCR, the repertoire was profiled, and TCRdb retains in-frame clones only, with some absent. The sample lists fewer than 150,000 clones, around nine tenths occurring once. Study conclusions and caveats: The number of AZD1222 recipients seropositive at baseline was only five to seven. A mostly white British donor set with more females was recruited, and clonal diversity was possibly underestimated. Along spike, vaccine-associated CD4 TCRs were found throughout, with dominance at 160-218 and 743-854.

Comment on this clone: Its antigen is not identified.

Trimming removed 4 bases at V and 6 bases at J, with 16 bases between. The length of the CDR3 is 15 residues. CDR1 is SGHDT and CDR2 is YYEEEE in the germline V gene. The sequencing here drew on peripheral blood, taken 28 days after the second AZD1222 dose. The origin of this receptor is an adult who received the AZD1222 COVID-19 vaccine. This chain links TRBV5-6 with TRBJ1-4; tentatively, D is TRBD1 (6 bases). In DNA, the CDR3 is TGTGCCAGCAGCGGAGAGGGAAGGGGGTATGAAAAACTGTTTTTT. This codes for CASSGEGRGYEKLFF.